A selection of T cell receptor beta chains follows, all from one sample in a study of TIL therapy for anti-PD-1-resistant metastatic lung cancer. The repertoire was sequenced with immunoSEQ multiplex PCR; TCRdb's copy has only in-frame clones and lacks some. The sample contains tens of thousands of clones, roughly 84% of which appear only once. Sequenced material: blood, taken at baseline. The origin of the receptors is a person aged 25-80 years with non-small cell lung cancer. Both conserved end residues are part of each CDR3. Fields, in order: CDR3 DNA, CDR3 protein, V gene, clone size, J gene, D gene. D genes are given only for firm matches. Size is stated for part of the rows, as once, few or many counts, or as a class when the clone is expanded.

DNA: TGTGCCAGCAGTCCCTTGAGCCCCGGTGGAGAGACCCAGTACTTC
CDR3: CASSPLSPGGETQYF
V: TRBV6-5
size: .
J: TRBJ2-5
D: .

DNA: TGCGCCAGCAGCCAAGATGACTTCTCCTACGAGCAGTACTTC
CDR3: CASSQDDFSYEQYF
V: TRBV4-1
size: .
J: TRBJ2-7
D: .

DNA: TGTGCCAGCAGTTCTAGCGGGGGGGCTTACAATGAGCAGTTCTTC
CDR3: CASSSSGGAYNEQFF
V: TRBV9
size: .
J: TRBJ2-1
D: TRBD2

DNA: TGTGCCAGCAGTTCCCAGGGGGGTGGCCCCTACGAGCAGTACTTC
CDR3: CASSSQGGGPYEQYF
V: TRBV6-5
size: .
J: TRBJ2-7
D: .

DNA: TGTGCCAGCAGCCTCTCCTCCTACGAGCAGTACTTC
CDR3: CASSLSSYEQYF
V: TRBV6-5
size: .
J: TRBJ2-7
D: .

DNA: TGTGCCACCAGTGATGCGACTAGCGGGGGGCATGAGCAGTTCTTC
CDR3: CATSDATSGGHEQFF
V: TRBV24-1
size: .
J: TRBJ2-1
D: TRBD2

DNA: TGTGCCAGCAGCTTTCAGGGGAGCTACAATGAGCAGTTCTTC
CDR3: CASSFQGSYNEQFF
V: TRBV5-6
size: .
J: TRBJ2-1
D: .

DNA: TGTGCCAGCTCACCACCGGCGGGGGGACCCTACAATGAGCAGTTCTTC
CDR3: CASSPPAGGPYNEQFF
V: TRBV18
size: .
J: TRBJ2-1
D: TRBD2

DNA: TGTGCCAGCAGTTTATACCTTCCGCGGGGGGTACCCACAGATACGCAGTATTTT
CDR3: CASSLYLPRGVPTDTQYF
V: TRBV27
size: .
J: TRBJ2-3
D: TRBD2

DNA: TGTGCCAGCAGCTTGGTTGACCCTTACAATGAGCAGTTCTTC
CDR3: CASSLVDPYNEQFF
V: TRBV7-2
size: .
J: TRBJ2-1
D: .

DNA: TGTGCCAGCAGTCCCCGTAGTACATTCACCGAGAATCAGCCCCAGCATTTT
CDR3: CASSPRSTFTENQPQHF
V: TRBV27
size: .
J: TRBJ1-5
D: .

DNA: TGTGCCAGCACTGCCAAGCAGGTCGAGTTCTTC
CDR3: CASTAKQVEFF
V: TRBV2
size: .
J: TRBJ2-1
D: .

DNA: TGTGCCAGCAGCTTTTCAAGTTACGATACGCAGTATTTT
CDR3: CASSFSSYDTQYF
V: TRBV7-9
size: .
J: TRBJ2-3
D: .

DNA: TGTGCCAGCAGCCCCACTAGCGGGCAACTCCAAGAGACCCAGTACTTC
CDR3: CASSPTSGQLQETQYF
V: TRBV11-1
size: .
J: TRBJ2-5
D: TRBD2

DNA: TGTGCCACCAGCAGAGATTGGAGTGGACAGGGTCAGCCCCAGCATTTT
CDR3: CATSRDWSGQGQPQHF
V: TRBV15
size: .
J: TRBJ1-5
D: TRBD1

DNA: TGTGCCAGCAGAAGGCACGGGTCTAACTATGGCTACACCTTC
CDR3: CASRRHGSNYGYTF
V: TRBV27
size: .
J: TRBJ1-2
D: .

DNA: TGTGCCAGTTCCGTAGGGTACGAGCAGTACTTC
CDR3: CASSVGYEQYF
V: TRBV28
size: .
J: TRBJ2-7
D: .

DNA: TGTGCCTGGTCTCCGGGGGGCAGGGAGCCCCAGCATTTT
CDR3: CAWSPGGREPQHF
V: TRBV30
size: .
J: TRBJ1-5
D: .

DNA: TGTGCCAGTAGTCCAGCGGGGAGGCAGGGTCTTGGCTACACCTTC
CDR3: CASSPAGRQGLGYTF
V: TRBV19
size: .
J: TRBJ1-2
D: .

DNA: TGTGCCAGTAGTATCGGGACAAGCTATGGCTACACCTTC
CDR3: CASSIGTSYGYTF
V: TRBV19
size: few
J: TRBJ1-2
D: .

DNA: TGTGCCATCAGTGGGTTTGCGAAGCCCCAGCATTTT
CDR3: CAISGFAKPQHF
V: TRBV10-3
size: .
J: TRBJ1-5
D: .

DNA: TGCGCCAGCAGCTTGATCCTAACCCTCCCAGATACGCAGTATTTT
CDR3: CASSLILTLPDTQYF
V: TRBV5-1
size: .
J: TRBJ2-3
D: .

DNA: TGTGCCTGGGGAGCGGGGGGGCGTGAGCAGTTCTTC
CDR3: CAWGAGGREQFF
V: TRBV30
size: .
J: TRBJ2-1
D: TRBD2